This T cell receptor (beta chain) was recovered during a study of T-cell reconstitution after alpha-beta-depleted transplantation in children. The study, taken as a whole, reports: Expanded graft clones numbering several hundred reportedly gave rise to alpha-beta T cells about two months after transplant.

TCRbeta library preparation incorporated unique molecular identifiers. TCRdb processed the PCR reads anew with MiXCR; each CDR3 protein has one entry. The table includes 900,000 or so distinct CDR3 sequences, roughly 15% detected once. This CDR3 comprises 17 residues. CDR1 is MDHEN, CDR2 SYDVKM, per germline. J lost 3 bases, V lost 7 bases, and 16 bases had no gene match. Concerning this clonotype itself: Its antigen is not identified.

The gene calls are TRBV28 and TRBJ1-1, with 8 bases matching TRBD1. The TCR comes from a male patient aged 5 to 17 who had a stem cell transplant for acute lymphoblastic leukemia, so the T cells may come from the graft donor. The sample consisted of PBMCs, mostly from graft donor cells, taken 360 days after TCRalphabeta/CD19-depleted stem cell transplant. CDR3 sequence: CASTETGVMTMDTEAFF. In nucleotides, the CDR3 is TGTGCCAGCACCGAGACAGGGGTTATGACAATGGACACTGAAGCTTTCTTT.